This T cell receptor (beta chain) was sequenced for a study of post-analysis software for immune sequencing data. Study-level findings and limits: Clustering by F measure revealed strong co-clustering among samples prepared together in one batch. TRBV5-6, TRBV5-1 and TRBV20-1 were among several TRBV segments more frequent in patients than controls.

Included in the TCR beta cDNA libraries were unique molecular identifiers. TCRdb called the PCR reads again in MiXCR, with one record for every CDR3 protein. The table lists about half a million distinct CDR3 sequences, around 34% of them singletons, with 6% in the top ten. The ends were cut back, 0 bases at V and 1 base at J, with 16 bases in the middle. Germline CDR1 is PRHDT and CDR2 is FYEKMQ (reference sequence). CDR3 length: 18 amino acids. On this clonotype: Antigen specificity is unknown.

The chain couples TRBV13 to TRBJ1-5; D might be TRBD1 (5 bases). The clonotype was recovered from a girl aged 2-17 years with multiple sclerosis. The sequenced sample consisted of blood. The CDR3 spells CASSLGGVPRGSNQPQHF. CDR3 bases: TGTGCCAGCAGCTTAGGGGGGGTACCCCGAGGAAGCAATCAGCCCCAGCATTTT.